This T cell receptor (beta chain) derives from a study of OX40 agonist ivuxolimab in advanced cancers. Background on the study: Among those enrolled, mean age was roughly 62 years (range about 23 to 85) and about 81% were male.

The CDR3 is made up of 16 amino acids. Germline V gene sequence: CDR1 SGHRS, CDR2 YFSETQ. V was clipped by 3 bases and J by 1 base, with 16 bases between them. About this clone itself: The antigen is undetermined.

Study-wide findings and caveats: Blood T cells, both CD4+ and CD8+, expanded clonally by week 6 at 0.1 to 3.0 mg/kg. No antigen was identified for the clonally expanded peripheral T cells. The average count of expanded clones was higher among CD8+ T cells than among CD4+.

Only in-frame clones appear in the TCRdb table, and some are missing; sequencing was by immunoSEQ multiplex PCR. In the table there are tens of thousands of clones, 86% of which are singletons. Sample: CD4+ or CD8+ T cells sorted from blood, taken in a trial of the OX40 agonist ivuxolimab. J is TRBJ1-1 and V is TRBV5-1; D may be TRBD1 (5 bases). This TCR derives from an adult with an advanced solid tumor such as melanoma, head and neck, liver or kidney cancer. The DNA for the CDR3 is TGCGCCAGCAGCTGGCCCCCTGGGGGGGGGAACACTGAAGCTTTCTTT. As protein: CASSWPPGGGNTEAFF.